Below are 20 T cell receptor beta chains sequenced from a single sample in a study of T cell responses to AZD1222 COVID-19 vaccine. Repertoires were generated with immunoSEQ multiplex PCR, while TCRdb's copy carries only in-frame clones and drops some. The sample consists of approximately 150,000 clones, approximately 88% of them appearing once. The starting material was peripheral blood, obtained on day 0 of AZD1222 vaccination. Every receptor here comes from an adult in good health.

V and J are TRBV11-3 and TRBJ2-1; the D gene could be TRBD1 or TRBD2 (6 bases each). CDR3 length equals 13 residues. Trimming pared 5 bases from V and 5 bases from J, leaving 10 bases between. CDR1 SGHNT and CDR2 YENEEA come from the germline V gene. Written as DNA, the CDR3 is TGTGCCAGCAGCATGAGGGGGGACAATGAGCAGTTCTTC. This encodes CASSMRGDNEQFF.

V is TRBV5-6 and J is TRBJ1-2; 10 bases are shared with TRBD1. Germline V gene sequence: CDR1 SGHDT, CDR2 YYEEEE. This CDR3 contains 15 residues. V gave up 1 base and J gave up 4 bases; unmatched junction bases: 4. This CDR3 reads CASSLWDRGSYGYTF. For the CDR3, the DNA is TGTGCCAGCAGCTTGTGGGACAGGGGATCCTATGGCTACACCTTC.

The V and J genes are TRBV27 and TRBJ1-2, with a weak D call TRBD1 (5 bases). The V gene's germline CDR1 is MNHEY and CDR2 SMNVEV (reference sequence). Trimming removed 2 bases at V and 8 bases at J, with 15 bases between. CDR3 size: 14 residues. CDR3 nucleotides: TGTGCCAGCAGTTTAAAGAGGGCAGGGCCGGGCTACACCTTC. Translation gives CASSLKRAGPGYTF.

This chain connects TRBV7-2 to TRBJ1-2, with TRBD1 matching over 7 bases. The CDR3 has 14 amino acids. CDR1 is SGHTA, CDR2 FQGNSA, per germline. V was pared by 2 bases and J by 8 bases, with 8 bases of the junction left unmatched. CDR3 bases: TGTGCCAGCAGCTTAAGTCACAGGGGAAACGGCTACACCTTC. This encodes CASSLSHRGNGYTF.

CDR3 residues: CASSLVGRDYGYTF. CDR3 DNA: TGTGCCAGCAGCTTAGTGGGACGGGACTATGGCTACACCTTC. V and J are TRBV7-2 and TRBJ1-2; TRBD1 might be the D (5 bases). This CDR3 has 14 amino acids. Germline values: CDR1 SGHTA, CDR2 FQGNSA. Trimming took off 1 base at V and 3 bases at J, with 9 bases between the two ends.

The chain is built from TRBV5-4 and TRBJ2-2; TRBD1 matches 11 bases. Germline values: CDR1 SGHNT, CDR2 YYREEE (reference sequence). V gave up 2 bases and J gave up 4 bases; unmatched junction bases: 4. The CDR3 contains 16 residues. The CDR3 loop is CASSFGQGALTGELFF. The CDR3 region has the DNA TGTGCCAGCAGCTTTGGACAGGGGGCGCTCACCGGGGAGCTGTTTTTT.

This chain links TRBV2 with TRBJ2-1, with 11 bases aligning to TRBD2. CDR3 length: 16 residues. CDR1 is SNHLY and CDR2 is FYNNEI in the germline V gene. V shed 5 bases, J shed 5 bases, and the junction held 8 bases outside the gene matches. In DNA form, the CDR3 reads TGTGCCAGCAGTTCTCCGGGACTAGCGGTCAACAATGAGCAGTTCTTC. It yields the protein CASSSPGLAVNNEQFF.

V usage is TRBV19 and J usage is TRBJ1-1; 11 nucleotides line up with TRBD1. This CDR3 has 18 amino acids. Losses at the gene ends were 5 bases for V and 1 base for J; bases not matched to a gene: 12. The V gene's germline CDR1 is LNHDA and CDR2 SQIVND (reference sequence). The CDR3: CASSSPRGDRGKNTEAFF. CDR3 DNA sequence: TGTGCCAGTAGTTCCCCCCGGGGGGACAGGGGGAAGAACACTGAAGCTTTCTTT.

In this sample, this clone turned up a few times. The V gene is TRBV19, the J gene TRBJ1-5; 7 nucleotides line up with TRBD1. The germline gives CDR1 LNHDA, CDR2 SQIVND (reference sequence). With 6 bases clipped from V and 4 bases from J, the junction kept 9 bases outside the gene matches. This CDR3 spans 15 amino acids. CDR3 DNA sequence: TGTGCCAGTAGGACAGGGACCTCCGCAAATCAGCCCCAGCATTTT. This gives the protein CASRTGTSANQPQHF.

As DNA, the CDR3 is TGCAGTGCGACCCCAGGGCAGTACTTC. It is translated as CSATPGQYF. This rearrangement joins TRBV20-1 to TRBJ2-7; no definite D call. Trimming pared 6 bases from V and 9 bases from J, leaving 9 bases between. CDR3 length: 9 amino acids. Germline V gene lookup returns CDR1 DFQATT and CDR2 SNEGSKA (reference sequence).

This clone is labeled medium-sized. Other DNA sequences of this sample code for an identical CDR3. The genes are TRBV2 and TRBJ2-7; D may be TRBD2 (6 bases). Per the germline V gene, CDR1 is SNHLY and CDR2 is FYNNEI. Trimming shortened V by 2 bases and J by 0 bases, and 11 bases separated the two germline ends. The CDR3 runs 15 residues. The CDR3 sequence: CASSESSGSSYEQYF. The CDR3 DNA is TGTGCCAGCAGTGAAAGTAGCGGAAGCTCCTACGAGCAGTACTTC.

The CDR3 DNA is TGTGCCAGCAGGTTCACGGGACAGGGCCGAGCTTTCTTT. Translated, it gives CASRFTGQGRAFF. The J gene is TRBJ1-1, the V gene TRBV5-6; 9 bases are a match to TRBD1. Germline CDR1 and CDR2: SGHDT and YYEEEE. The CDR3 has 13 residues. Unmatched junction bases numbered 9, after V lost 5 bases and J lost 10 bases.

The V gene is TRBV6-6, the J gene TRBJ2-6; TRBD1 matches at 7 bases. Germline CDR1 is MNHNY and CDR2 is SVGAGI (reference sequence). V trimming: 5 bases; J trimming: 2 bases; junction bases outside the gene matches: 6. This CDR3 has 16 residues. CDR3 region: CASSNMGQTGANVLTF. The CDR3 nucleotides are TGTGCCAGCAGTAACATGGGACAGACTGGGGCCAACGTCCTGACTTTC.

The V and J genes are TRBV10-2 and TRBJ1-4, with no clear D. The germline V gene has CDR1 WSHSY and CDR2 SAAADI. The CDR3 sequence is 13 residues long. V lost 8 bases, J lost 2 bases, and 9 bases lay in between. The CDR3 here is CASAEYTNEKLFF. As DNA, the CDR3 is TGCGCCAGCGCCGAGTACACTAATGAAAAACTGTTTTTT.

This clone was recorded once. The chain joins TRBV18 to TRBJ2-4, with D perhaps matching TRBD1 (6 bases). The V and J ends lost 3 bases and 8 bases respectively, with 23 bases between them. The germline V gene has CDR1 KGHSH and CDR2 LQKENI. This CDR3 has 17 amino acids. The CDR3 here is CASSPPFPLQGADIQYF. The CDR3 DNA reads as TGTGCCAGCTCACCGCCCTTCCCCCTACAGGGTGCAGACATTCAGTACTTC.

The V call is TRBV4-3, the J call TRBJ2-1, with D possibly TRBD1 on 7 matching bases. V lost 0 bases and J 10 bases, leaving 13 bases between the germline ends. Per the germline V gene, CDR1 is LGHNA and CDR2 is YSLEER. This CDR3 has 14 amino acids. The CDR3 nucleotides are TGCGCCAGCAGCCAAGACAGGGGGGTCTGGGAGCAGTTCTTC. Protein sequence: CASSQDRGVWEQFF.

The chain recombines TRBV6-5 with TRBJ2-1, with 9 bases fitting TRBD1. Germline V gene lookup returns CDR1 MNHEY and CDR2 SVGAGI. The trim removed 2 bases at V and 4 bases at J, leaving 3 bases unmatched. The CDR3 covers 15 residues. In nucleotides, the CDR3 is TGTGCCAGCAGTTACCTGGGGACAGGGTACAATGAGCAGTTCTTC. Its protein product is CASSYLGTGYNEQFF.

CDR3 coding DNA: TGTGCCAGCAGCTCCCACTTCGAGCAGTACTTC. This translates into CASSSHFEQYF. The V call is TRBV7-2, the J call TRBJ2-7; D unclear. This CDR3 spans 11 amino acids. Germline CDR1 is SGHTA and CDR2 is FQGNSA. V was cut by 4 bases and J by 6 bases, with 7 bases left in between.

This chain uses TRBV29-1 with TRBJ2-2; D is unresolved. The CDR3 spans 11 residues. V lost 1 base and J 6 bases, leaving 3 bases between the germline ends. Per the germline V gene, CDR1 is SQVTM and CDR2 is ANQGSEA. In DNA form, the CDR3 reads TGCAGCGTTGAAGGGCCCGGGGAGCTGTTTTTT. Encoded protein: CSVEGPGELFF.

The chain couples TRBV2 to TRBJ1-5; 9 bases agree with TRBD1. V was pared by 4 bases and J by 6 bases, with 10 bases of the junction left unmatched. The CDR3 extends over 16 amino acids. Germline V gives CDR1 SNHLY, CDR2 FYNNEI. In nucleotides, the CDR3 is TGTGCCAGCAGTGCAATTAGGACAGGGGTTTTTCAGCCCCAGCATTTT. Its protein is CASSAIRTGVFQPQHF. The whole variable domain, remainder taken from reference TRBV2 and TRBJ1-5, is EPEVTQTPSHQVTQMGQEVILRCVPISNHLYFYWYRQILGQKVEFLVSFYNNEISEKSEIFDDQFSVERPDGSNFTLKIRSTKLEDSAMYFCASSAIRTGVFQPQHFGDGTRLSIL.